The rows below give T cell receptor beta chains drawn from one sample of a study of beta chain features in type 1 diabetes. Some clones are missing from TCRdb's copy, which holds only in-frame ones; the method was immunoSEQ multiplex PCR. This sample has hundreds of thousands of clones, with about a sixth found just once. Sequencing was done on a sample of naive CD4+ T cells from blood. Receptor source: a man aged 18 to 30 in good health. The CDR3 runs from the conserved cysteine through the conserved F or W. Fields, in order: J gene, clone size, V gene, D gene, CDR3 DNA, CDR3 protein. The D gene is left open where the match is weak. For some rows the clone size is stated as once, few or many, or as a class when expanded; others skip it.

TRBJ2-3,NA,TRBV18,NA,TGTGCCAGCTCACCATTCGGACTATCAACAGATACGCAGTATTTT,CASSPFGLSTDTQYF
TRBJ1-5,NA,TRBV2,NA,TGTGCCAGCAGCTGGAGCGGTCAGCCCCAGCATTTT,CASSWSGQPQHF
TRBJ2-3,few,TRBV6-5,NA,TGTGCCAGCAGCCCCAGGGATAGCGGAGATACGCAGTATTTT,CASSPRDSGDTQYF
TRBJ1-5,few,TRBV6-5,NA,TGTGCCAGCAGGGCAGATTTTAGCAATCAGCCCCAGCATTTT,CASRADFSNQPQHF
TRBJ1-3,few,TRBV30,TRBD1,TGTGCCTGGAGTACAAACTCGACAGGGTTTTTTCTTTTCTCTGGAAACACCATATATTTT,CAWSTNSTGFFLFSGNTIYF
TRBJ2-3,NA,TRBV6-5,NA,TGTGCCAGCAGTCCCCAGGGGAAGGGTGCAGATACGCAGTATTTT,CASSPQGKGADTQYF
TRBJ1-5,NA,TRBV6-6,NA,TGTGCCAGCAGTTACTCGAGGGGGAATCAGCCCCAGCATTTT,CASSYSRGNQPQHF
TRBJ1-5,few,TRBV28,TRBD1,TGTGCCAGCATTGAGGGACAGCTCAATCAGCCCCAGCATTTT,CASIEGQLNQPQHF
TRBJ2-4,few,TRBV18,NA,TGTGCCAGCTCCCCCTCAGGGCTAGCCAAAAACATTCAGTACTTC,CASSPSGLAKNIQYF
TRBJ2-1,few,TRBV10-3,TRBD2,TGTGCCATCAGTGGGACCTTGGAAGCGGGAAATGAGCAGTTCTTC,CAISGTLEAGNEQFF
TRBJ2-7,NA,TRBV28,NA,TGTGCCAGCAGCCTGGGAGGCGGGGGCAGCTCCTACGAGCAGTACTTC,CASSLGGGGSSYEQYF
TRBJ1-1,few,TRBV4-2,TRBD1,TGTGCCAGCAGCCAGGGACAGGTCAACACTGAAGCTTTCTTT,CASSQGQVNTEAFF
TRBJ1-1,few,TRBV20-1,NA,TGCAAAATCATAAGGGGCACTGAAGCTTTCTTT,CKIIRGTEAFF
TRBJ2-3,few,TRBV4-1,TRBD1,TGCGCCAGCAGCCCCTTTGACAGGGGTGGTACAGATACGCAGTATTTT,CASSPFDRGGTDTQYF
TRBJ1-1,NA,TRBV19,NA,TGTGCCAGTAGGGACTCTGGGGGGGCTTTCTTT,CASRDSGGAFF
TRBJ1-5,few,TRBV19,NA,TGTGCCAGTAGTATAGATCTGGGGGGCAATCAGCCCCAGCATTTT,CASSIDLGGNQPQHF
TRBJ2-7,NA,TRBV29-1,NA,TGCAGCGTTGTAGAGGCGTCCTACGAGCAGTACTTC,CSVVEASYEQYF
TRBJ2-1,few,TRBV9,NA,TGTGCCAGCAGCGTAGAGTATACACCTTACAATGAGCAGTTCTTC,CASSVEYTPYNEQFF
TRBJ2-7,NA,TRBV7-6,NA,TGTGCCAGCAGCTTAAACAGGGCCTACGAGCAGTACTTC,CASSLNRAYEQYF
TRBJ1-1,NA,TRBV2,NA,TGTGCCAGCAGGCAGAAGACTGAAGCTTTCTTT,CASRQKTEAFF
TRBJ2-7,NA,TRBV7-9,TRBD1,TGTGCCAGCAGCTCTTACCGGGACAGAACCTACGAGCAGTACTTC,CASSSYRDRTYEQYF
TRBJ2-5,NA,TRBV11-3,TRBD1,TGTGCCAGCAGCTCCCGGACAGGGGCGTTGATGGAGACCCAGTACTTC,CASSSRTGALMETQYF
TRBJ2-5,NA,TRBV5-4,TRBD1,TGTGCCAGCAGCCTTTCGACAGGGGGCATCGAGACCCAGTACTTC,CASSLSTGGIETQYF
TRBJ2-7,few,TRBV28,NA,TGTGCCAGCAGTTGGGGCCCGAAGTTCCACGAGCAGTACTTC,CASSWGPKFHEQYF
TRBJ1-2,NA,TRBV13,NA,TGTGCCAGCAGCCATCAGGGGCTGGGCTATGGCTACACCTTC,CASSHQGLGYGYTF
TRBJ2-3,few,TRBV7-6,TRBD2,TGTGCCAGCAGCTTTTTAGCGGGAGGCACAGATACGCAGTATTTT,CASSFLAGGTDTQYF
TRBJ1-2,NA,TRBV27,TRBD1,TGTGCCAGCAGTTTATCCCGGGACAGAAACTATGGCTACACCTTC,CASSLSRDRNYGYTF
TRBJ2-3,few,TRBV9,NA,TGTGCCAGCAGCGTAAGGGACGGGATCACAGATACGCAGTATTTT,CASSVRDGITDTQYF